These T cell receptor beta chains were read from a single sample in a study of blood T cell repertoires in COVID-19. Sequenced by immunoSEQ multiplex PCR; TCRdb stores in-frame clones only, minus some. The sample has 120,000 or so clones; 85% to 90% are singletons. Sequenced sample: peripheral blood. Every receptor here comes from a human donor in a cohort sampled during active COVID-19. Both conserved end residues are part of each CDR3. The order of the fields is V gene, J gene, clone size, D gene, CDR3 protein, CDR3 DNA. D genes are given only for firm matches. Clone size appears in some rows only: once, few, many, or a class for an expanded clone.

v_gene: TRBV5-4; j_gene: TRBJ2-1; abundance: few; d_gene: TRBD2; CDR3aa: CASSLVAGGPYNEQFF; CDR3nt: TGTGCCAGCAGCTTGGTAGCGGGAGGTCCCTACAATGAGCAGTTCTTC
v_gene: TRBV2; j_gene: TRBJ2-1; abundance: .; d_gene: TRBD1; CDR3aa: CASSTTGGSPYEQFF; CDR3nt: TGTGCCAGCAGTACCACAGGGGGTTCCCCTTATGAGCAGTTCTTC
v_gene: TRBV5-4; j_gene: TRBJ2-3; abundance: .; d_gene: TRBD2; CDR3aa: CASSLGTSGGTSTDTQYF; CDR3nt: TGTGCCAGCAGCTTGGGGACTAGCGGGGGGACTAGCACAGATACGCAGTATTTT
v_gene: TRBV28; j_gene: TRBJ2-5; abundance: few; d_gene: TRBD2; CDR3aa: CASSFTGLEKETQYF; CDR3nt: TGTGCCAGCAGTTTTACAGGACTAGAAAAAGAGACCCAGTACTTC
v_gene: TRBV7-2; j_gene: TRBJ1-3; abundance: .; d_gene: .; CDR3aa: CATPTGPSGNTIYF; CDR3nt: TGTGCCACCCCGACAGGCCCCTCTGGAAACACCATATATTTT
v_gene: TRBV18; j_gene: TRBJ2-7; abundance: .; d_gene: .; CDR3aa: CASSPAAPGSFGYEQYF; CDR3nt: TGTGCCAGCTCACCAGCCGCTCCAGGGTCCTTCGGCTACGAGCAGTACTTC
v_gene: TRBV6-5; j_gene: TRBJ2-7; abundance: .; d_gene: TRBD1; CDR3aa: CASNTGTGAYEQYF; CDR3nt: TGTGCCAGCAACACCGGGACAGGGGCCTACGAGCAGTACTTC
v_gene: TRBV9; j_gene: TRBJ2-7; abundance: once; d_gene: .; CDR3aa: CASSVGGSSYEQYF; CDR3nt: TGTGCCAGCAGCGTAGGCGGGTCCTCCTACGAGCAGTACTTC
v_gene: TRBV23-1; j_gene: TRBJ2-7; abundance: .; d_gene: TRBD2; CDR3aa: CASSQCISKRGEQYF; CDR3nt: TGCGCCAGCAGTCAATGTATCAGCAAGCGGGGTGAGCAGTACTTC
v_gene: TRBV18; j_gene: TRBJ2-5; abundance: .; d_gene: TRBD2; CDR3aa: CASSPLSLAGQAGETQYF; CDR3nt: TGTGCCAGCTCACCACTGTCACTAGCGGGTCAAGCAGGGGAGACCCAGTACTTC
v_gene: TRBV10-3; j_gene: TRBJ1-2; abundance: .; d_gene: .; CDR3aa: CAISPGRGAGYGYTF; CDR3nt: TGTGCCATCAGCCCGGGACGGGGGGCTGGATATGGCTACACCTTC
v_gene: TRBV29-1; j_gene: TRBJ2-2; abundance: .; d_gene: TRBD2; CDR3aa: CSVEGTSDLGTGELFF; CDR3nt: TGCAGCGTGGAAGGGACTAGCGATTTGGGCACCGGGGAGCTGTTTTTT
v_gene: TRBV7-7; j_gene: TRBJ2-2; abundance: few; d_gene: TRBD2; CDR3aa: CASSASGTSLGGELFF; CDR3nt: TGTGCTAGCAGCGCCTCCGGGACTAGCCTAGGCGGGGAGCTGTTTTTT
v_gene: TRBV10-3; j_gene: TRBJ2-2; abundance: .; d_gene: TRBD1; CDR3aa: CAISDRQGAMNTGELFF; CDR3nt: TGTGCCATCAGTGATAGACAGGGGGCAATGAACACCGGGGAGCTGTTTTTT
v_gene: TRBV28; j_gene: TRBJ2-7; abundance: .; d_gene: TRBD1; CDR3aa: CASSLYGTGHYEQYF; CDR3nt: TGTGCCAGCAGTTTATACGGGACAGGTCATTACGAGCAGTACTTC
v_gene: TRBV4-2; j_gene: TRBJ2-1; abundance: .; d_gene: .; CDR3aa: CASSQVRDNNEQFF; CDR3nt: TGTGCCAGCAGCCAAGTCCGGGACAACAATGAGCAGTTCTTC
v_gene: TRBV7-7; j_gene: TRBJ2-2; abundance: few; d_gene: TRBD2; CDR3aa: CASSQTGTSSPGELFF; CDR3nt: TGTGCTAGCAGCCAGACCGGGACTAGTTCCCCCGGGGAGCTGTTTTTT
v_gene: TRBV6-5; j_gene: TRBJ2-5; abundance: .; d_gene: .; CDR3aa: CASRSAGHQETQYF; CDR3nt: TGTGCCAGCAGGTCGGCTGGGCACCAAGAGACCCAGTACTTC
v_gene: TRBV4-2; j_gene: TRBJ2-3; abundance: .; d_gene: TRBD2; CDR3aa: CASSRGGQGLAGGPPQRITQYF; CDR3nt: TGTGCCAGCAGCCGCGGGGGACAGGGACTAGCGGGAGGACCGCCCCAGCGGATTACGCAGTATTTT
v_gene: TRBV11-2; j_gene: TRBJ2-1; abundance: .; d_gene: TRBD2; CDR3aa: CASSSTGLAGNEQFF; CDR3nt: TGTGCCAGCAGCTCCACCGGACTAGCGGGAAATGAGCAGTTCTTC
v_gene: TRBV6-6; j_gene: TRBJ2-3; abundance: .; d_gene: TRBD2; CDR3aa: CASSPQRGGADTQYF; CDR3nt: TGTGCCAGCAGCCCCCAGCGGGGGGGAGCAGATACGCAGTATTTT
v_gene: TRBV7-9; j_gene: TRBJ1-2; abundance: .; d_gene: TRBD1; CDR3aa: CASSLGQGAAYYGYTF; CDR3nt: TGTGCCAGCAGCTTGGGACAGGGGGCGGCGTACTATGGCTACACCTTC
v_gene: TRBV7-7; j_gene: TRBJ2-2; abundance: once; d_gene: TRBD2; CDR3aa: CASSPSGTSITGELFF; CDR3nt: TGTGCTAGCAGCCCTTCCGGGACTAGTATCACCGGGGAGCTGTTTTTT
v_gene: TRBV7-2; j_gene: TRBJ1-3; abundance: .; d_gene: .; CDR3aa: CASSSDSLTGNTIYF; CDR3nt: TGTGCCAGCAGCTCGGACAGCCTAACTGGAAACACCATATATTTT
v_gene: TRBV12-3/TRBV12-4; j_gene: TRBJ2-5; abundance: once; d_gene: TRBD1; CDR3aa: CASSADRAETQYF; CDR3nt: TGTGCCAGCAGTGCGGACAGGGCAGAGACCCAGTACTTC
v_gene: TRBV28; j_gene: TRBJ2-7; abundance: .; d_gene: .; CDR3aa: CASAGGWGGRYEQYF; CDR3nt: TGTGCCAGCGCCGGGGGCTGGGGGGGGCGGTACGAGCAGTACTTC
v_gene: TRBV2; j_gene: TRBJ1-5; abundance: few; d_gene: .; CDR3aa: CASSRLLTQVSNQPQHF; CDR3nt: TGTGCCAGCAGTCGGCTCCTCACGCAGGTTAGCAATCAGCCCCAGCATTTT